Sequencing of this TCR beta chain was carried out in a study of blood T cell repertoires in COVID-19. Study-level background: From the United States, Italy and Spain came samples of acute and convalescent COVID-19. T cells, B-cell-depleted T cells, or PBMCs provided the cDNA or gDNA that served as material.

The authors' processing: Reference gene primer amplification in the assay estimated nucleated cell counts. This table comes from immunoSEQ multiplex PCR, and its TCRdb copy is limited to in-frame clones, with some not included. The D gene and trimming were derived from the DNA, and the V and J assignments and clone size from that table. Among approximately 160,000 clones listed, over 75% were seen once. Germline assignment: CDR1 SNHLY and CDR2 FYNNEI. This CDR3 is 17 amino acids long. Trimming at V came to 0 bases and at J to 9 bases, leaving 8 bases not matched to a gene. This TCR was sampled from a man between 65 and 80 years old with acute or convalescent COVID-19. The sample consisted of peripheral blood. The chain couples TRBV2 to TRBJ1-6; 10 nucleotides agree with TRBD1. CDR3: CASSEAPGQGIGSPLHF. CDR3 in DNA: TGTGCCAGCAGTGAAGCCCCGGGACAGGGGATAGGTTCACCCCTCCACTTT.